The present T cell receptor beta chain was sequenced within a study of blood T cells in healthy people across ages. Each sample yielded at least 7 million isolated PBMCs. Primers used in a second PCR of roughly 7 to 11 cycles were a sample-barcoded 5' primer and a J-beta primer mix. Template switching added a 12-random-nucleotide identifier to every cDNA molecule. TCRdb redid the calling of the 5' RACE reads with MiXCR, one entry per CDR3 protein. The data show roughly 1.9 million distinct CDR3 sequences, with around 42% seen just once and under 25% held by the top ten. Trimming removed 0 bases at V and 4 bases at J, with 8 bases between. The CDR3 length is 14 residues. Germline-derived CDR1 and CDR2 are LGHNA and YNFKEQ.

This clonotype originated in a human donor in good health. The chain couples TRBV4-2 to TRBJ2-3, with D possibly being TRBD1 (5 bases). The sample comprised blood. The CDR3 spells CASSQEGVPDTQYF. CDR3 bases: TGTGCCAGCAGCCAAGAAGGGGTTCCAGATACGCAGTATTTT.